This TCR beta chain appears in the sequencing data of a study of blood T cells in healthy people across ages (dated by TCRdb to about 2015). In terms of the full investigation: In model experiments, template switching captured about one uniquely barcoded TCR beta cDNA molecule for every two T cells. The donors were divided into four age groups: young (average 16 years), middle-aged (almost 40), aged (about 61) and long-lived (about 80). To avoid experimental bias, donors of different ages were distributed randomly across sequencing lanes. Using the same blood draw, the study looked at two additional independent replicas of 1 million unique cDNA reads for two donors, one aged 18 to 30 and the other aged 80 or older. The study measured age-related changes in TCR beta repertoire diversity using deep sequencing normalized with unique cDNA molecular identifiers.

Donors were 40 or so systemically healthy Caucasian individuals from Russia aged roughly 6 to 100 years. Each donor gave around 9.5 milliliters of peripheral blood, collected into EDTA-treated Vacutainer tubes. PBMCs were isolated by Ficoll-Paque density-gradient centrifugation, with at least 7 million obtained per sample. Trizol reagent was used to extract total RNA from PBMCs, with at least 5 micrograms per sample. For every donor, an aliquot of PBMCs went through flow cytometry to measure the percentages of naive CD45RAhigh/CD27high T cells. Regarding this clonotype: It has no known antigen specificity. No base qualities exist here, and no much larger clone lies one base off it.

Library method: 5' RACE. The sequencing machine was an Illumina HiSeq 2500. A second PCR of roughly 7 to 11 cycles was performed with a sample-barcoded 5' primer and a J-beta primer mix. A unique molecular identifier was introduced onto each TCR beta cDNA molecule by a template-switch 5' adaptor carrying 12 random nucleotides. At least 2.5 million CDR3-containing paired-end reads were obtained from each sample. The Mint cDNA synthesis kit, primed by a TRBC-specific oligonucleotide, was used to synthesize first-strand cDNA from all RNA. Following uracil-DNA glycosylase treatment, all cDNA underwent a first 18-cycle PCR with the universal primers M1SS and BC2_uni_R. Turning to the authors' computational methods: For normalization, 1 million high-quality reads, each with a distinct molecular identifier, were randomly selected from each sample. Reads sharing molecular identifiers were discarded rather than binned into consensus sequences. MiTCR, run with a Q25 quality threshold and the strictest error-elimination algorithm, handled CDR3 identification, clonotype clustering and error correction. Lower-bound total TCR beta diversity was estimated with a nonparametric unseen species model using Euler transformation. TCRdb reanalyzed the raw reads on its own, using fastp at Q25 for trimming and MiXCR for clone calling, and kept in-frame beta chains. Rows are combined by CDR3 protein, so each entry shows the most common genes and DNA. TCRdb, not the authors, supplied the V and J calls. The sample yields roughly 800,000 distinct CDR3 sequences; about 34% were counted once. Under 15% of the sample is in the top ten clones.

The paper as a whole reports these results and caveats: Since profiling was done on bulk unsorted PBMCs, naive and antigen-experienced compartments could not be conclusively compared. There was a strong correlation between observed TCR beta diversity and the percentage of naive T cells measured by flow cytometry. Compared with the aged group, the long-lived group had more naive CD4+ T cells, fewer expanded clones and increased TCR diversity, a pattern suggesting age selection. As age increased, observed TCR beta diversity per million T cells dropped in a roughly linear way, and a significant reduction was already evident by age 40. The CMV infection status of donors was not known, potentially confounding age-related changes in expanded clonotypes. Estimates of total diversity from one million sequenced T cells were regarded as lower bounds and underestimates.

The sequencing input was blood. The sequence was obtained from a man aged 18 to 35 in good health.

The nucleotide sequence reads as follows: TGTGCCAGCAGCTTCCTTGGGTCCCTCCACTTT. Its amino acids are CASSFLGSLHF. The sequence links TRBV21-1 to TRBJ1-6. TRBV21-1 is a listed pseudogene. Spanning cysteine to phenylalanine, the CDR3 consists of 11 amino acids. Only the CDR3 DNA is retained, 33 bases long and in frame from the first base.